Below, 32 T cell receptor beta chains from the same sample are listed, as sequenced in a study of T-cell reconstitution after alpha-beta-depleted transplantation in children. Preparation of the TCRbeta library involved a method that used unique molecular identifiers. TCRdb reprocessed the PCR reads via MiXCR and lists one record per CDR3 protein. The sample lists about 610,000 distinct CDR3 sequences; about 10% were seen once. Sequencing was performed on PBMCs from the stem cell graft donor, taken from the stem cell graft. The receptors were sampled from a human donor who donated a stem cell graft to a child with acute myeloid leukemia.

The rearrangement uses TRBV18 and TRBJ1-2; unclear D gene. V lost 3 bases, J lost 7 bases, and 15 bases lay in between. Looked up from germline, CDR1 is KGHSH and CDR2 is LQKENI. The CDR3 contains 14 residues. CDR3 sequence: CASSPISSGGGYTF. CDR3 in DNA: TGTGCCAGCTCACCCATATCGTCGGGTGGTGGCTACACCTTC.

This clonotype was seen only a few times. The chain combines TRBV6-2 or TRBV6-3 with TRBJ2-7; D is possibly TRBD1 or TRBD2 (6 bases each). The germline V gene encodes CDR1 MNHEY and CDR2 SVGEGT. The CDR3 loop spans 15 amino acids. V was shortened by 4 bases and J by 2 bases, with 15 bases between the two germline ends. CDR3 sequence (DNA): TGTGCCAGCAGTTTTAGTGGGAGGACAGCCTACGAGCAGTACTTC. It is translated as CASSFSGRTAYEQYF.

The chain carries TRBV12-3 or TRBV12-4 and TRBJ1-4; D remains ambiguous. V lost 5 bases, J lost 3 bases, and 16 bases lay in between. The CDR3 totals 16 residues. CDR3 region: CASSLTLRGANEKLFF. The CDR3 DNA follows: TGTGCCAGCAGTCTGACTCTTCGGGGAGCTAATGAAAAACTGTTTTTT.

This clonotype has a handful of counts. V gene TRBV27 combines with J gene TRBJ2-7, with 7 bases aligning to TRBD2. Germline lookup yields CDR1 MNHEY and CDR2 SMNVEV (reference sequence). V was pared by 0 bases and J by 2 bases, with 10 bases of the junction left unmatched. The CDR3 is 17 amino acids. Here the CDR3 reads CASSLSSRLALTYEQYF. CDR3 DNA: TGTGCCAGCAGTTTATCCTCCCGACTAGCCCTTACCTACGAGCAGTACTTC.

This clonotype appeared a few times. The chain links TRBV4-3 to TRBJ2-1; 8 nucleotides line up with TRBD2. The V and J ends lost 4 bases and 2 bases, in that order; junction bases with no gene match: 7. The germline gives CDR1 LGHNA, CDR2 YSLEER. CDR3 size: 16 residues. The CDR3 here is CASSLVAGKAYNEQFF. As DNA, the CDR3 is TGCGCCAGCAGCCTAGTAGCGGGAAAAGCCTACAATGAGCAGTTCTTC.

The rearrangement links TRBV7-8 to TRBJ1-1, with a tentative D call TRBD1 (6 bases). This CDR3 region has 17 residues. Germline CDR1 SGHVS, CDR2 FQNEAQ. Trimming removed 4 bases at V and 4 bases at J, with 22 bases between. The DNA of the CDR3 is TGTGCCAGCAGCTCTTCTCCGGGGGCGGTTTTAGTCACTGAAGCTTTCTTT. Its translation: CASSSSPGAVLVTEAFF.

This chain joins TRBV6-4 and TRBJ2-1, with 8 bases that match TRBD2. V shed 0 bases, J shed 6 bases, and the junction held 7 bases outside the gene matches. Looked up from germline, CDR1 is MRHNA and CDR2 is SNTAGT. The CDR3 runs 16 residues. CDR3 residues: CASSDSGTSPFNEQFF. For the CDR3, the DNA is TGTGCCAGCAGTGACTCCGGGACTAGTCCTTTCAATGAGCAGTTCTTC.

This clonotype was found many times. This chain joins TRBV20-1 and TRBJ2-7; possible D gene TRBD2, 5 bases. CDR3 length: 14 residues. Germline V gene lookup returns CDR1 DFQATT and CDR2 SNEGSKA (reference sequence). The V gene lost 0 bases and the J gene lost 2 bases, with 11 bases spanning the gap. The CDR3 is CSARDISGTYEQYF. The CDR3, as DNA: TGCAGTGCTAGAGATATAAGCGGAACCTACGAGCAGTACTTC.

This clonotype was detected only a few times. J is TRBJ1-2 and V is TRBV6-5; 10 bases map to TRBD1. The CDR3 has 13 residues. Losses at the gene ends were 8 bases for V and 7 bases for J; bases not matched to a gene: 7. Germline CDR1 is MNHEY and CDR2 is SVGAGI. The CDR3 region has the DNA TGTGCCAGCGGAGACAGGGGGCTTCCTGGCTACACCTTC. Its protein is CASGDRGLPGYTF.

The chain uses TRBV30 and TRBJ2-1; 7 bases match TRBD1. The CDR3 has 13 amino acids. In germline, CDR1 is GTSNPN, CDR2 SVGIG (reference sequence). Trimming cost V 2 bases and J 4 bases; bases outside gene matches: 2. CDR3 nucleotide sequence: TGTGCCTGGAGTTGGACAGGATACAATGAGCAGTTCTTC. It encodes CAWSWTGYNEQFF.

This chain joins TRBV3-1 and TRBJ2-7, with a possible D match to TRBD2 (5 bases). Germline V gene lookup returns CDR1 LGHDT and CDR2 YNNKEL (reference sequence). The CDR3 runs to 16 residues. V was pared by 3 bases and J by 1 base, with 16 bases between. CDR3 region: CASSHVGGPRSYEQYF. The CDR3 DNA sequence: TGTGCCAGCAGCCACGTAGGCGGGCCTCGATCCTACGAGCAGTACTTC.

The chain is built from TRBV24-1 and TRBJ1-5; 11 bases fit TRBD1. The CDR3 is 17 amino acids. CDR1 is KGHDR, CDR2 SFDVKD, per germline. Trimming removed 5 bases from V and 1 base from J; junction bases left unmatched: 6. The CDR3, as DNA: TGTGCCACCAGTGGGTCCCGGGACAGGGGGAGCAATCAGCCCCAGCATTTT. It is translated as CATSGSRDRGSNQPQHF.

This chain links TRBV11-2 with TRBJ1-5; perhaps TRBD1 as D (6 bases). CDR1 is SGHAT, CDR2 FQNNGV, per germline. This CDR3 contains 13 residues. Trimming took 4 bases from V and 9 from J, leaving 13 bases between them. CDR3 protein: CASSSNRDRPQHF. CDR3 coding DNA: TGTGCCAGCAGCTCGAACAGGGACCGGCCCCAGCATTTT. The full variable domain, rest sourced from reference TRBV11-2 and TRBJ1-5, is EAGVAQSPRYKIIEKRQSVAFWCNPISGHATLYWYQQILGQGPKLLIQFQNNGVVDDSQLPKDRFSAERLKGVDSTLKIQPAKLEDSAVYLCASSSNRDRPQHFGDGTRLSIL.

The chain employs TRBV5-8 and TRBJ2-7, with 7 bases that match TRBD2. This CDR3 is built from 15 residues. J lost 6 bases, V lost 0 bases, and 9 bases had no gene match. From germline, CDR1 is SGHTS and CDR2 YDEGEE. The CDR3 DNA reads as TGTGCCAGCAGCTTGGGCGTGGTAGCGGGTACCGAGCAGTACTTC. Translating gives CASSLGVVAGTEQYF.

Ten or more counts support this clonotype. The chain joins TRBV29-1 to TRBJ2-3; D remains ambiguous. The CDR3 runs to 13 residues. Germline V gene data show CDR1 as SQVTM and CDR2 as ANQGSEA. V gave up 0 bases and J gave up 6 bases, with 10 bases separating them. The CDR3 spells CSVEESLADTQYF. CDR3 DNA: TGCAGCGTTGAAGAGTCGCTGGCCGATACGCAGTATTTT.

This clonotype has at least ten counts. This rearrangement joins TRBV3-1 to TRBJ1-6, with D hard to call. Trimming shortened V by 4 bases and J by 7 bases, and 8 bases separated the two germline ends. Germline CDR1 LGHDT, CDR2 YNNKEL (reference sequence). The CDR3 totals 13 residues. The CDR3 loop is CASSPSTNSPLHF. The CDR3, as DNA: TGTGCCAGCAGCCCTAGCACCAATTCACCCCTCCACTTT.

This clonotype was seen repeatedly, ten times or more. The V gene is TRBV5-1, the J gene TRBJ2-7; D is uncertain. The germline V gene encodes CDR1 SGHRS and CDR2 YFSETQ. The CDR3 sequence is 14 residues long. Trimming removed 4 bases at V and 5 bases at J, with 16 bases between. CDR3 sequence: CASSLNSEENEQYF. The DNA of the CDR3 is TGCGCCAGCAGCCTCAATTCCGAGGAGAACGAGCAGTACTTC.

This clonotype was counted a few times. This sequence joins TRBV11-2 and TRBJ2-1; D might be TRBD1 or TRBD2, each matching 5 bases. CDR3 length: 15 residues. V was trimmed by 6 bases and J by 2 bases, leaving 14 bases between them. Germline CDR1 reads SGHAT; CDR2 reads FQNNGV. In DNA, the CDR3 is TGTGCCAGCAGACCGACAGCGGAGGCCTACAATGAGCAGTTCTTC. Protein sequence: CASRPTAEAYNEQFF. The entire variable domain, with the rest obtained from reference TRBV11-2 and TRBJ2-1, is as follows: EAGVAQSPRYKIIEKRQSVAFWCNPISGHATLYWYQQILGQGPKLLIQFQNNGVVDDSQLPKDRFSAERLKGVDSTLKIQPAKLEDSAVYLCASRPTAEAYNEQFFGPGTRLTVL.

Only a few counts were recorded for this clonotype. The genes are TRBV5-5 and TRBJ1-6; 9 nucleotides match TRBD1. The trim removed 2 bases at V and 9 bases at J, leaving 6 bases unmatched. Germline assignment: CDR1 SGHKS and CDR2 YYEKEE (reference sequence). CDR3 size: 15 residues. CDR3 coding DNA: TGTGCCAGCAGCTTCGGGACAGGGATCAGTTCACCCCTCCACTTT. This encodes CASSFGTGISSPLHF.

The chain's CDR3 is CTLLAQGARGYTF. CDR3 coding DNA: TGCACCCTGCTAGCGCAGGGGGCAAGAGGCTACACCTTC. This chain joins TRBV20-1 and TRBJ1-2; 8 nucleotides agree with TRBD1. The CDR3 has 13 amino acids. Germline CDR1 DFQATT, CDR2 SNEGSKA (reference sequence).

This clonotype has just a few counts. V gene TRBV29-1 combines with J gene TRBJ2-3, with D uncertain. Germline CDR1 SQVTM, CDR2 ANQGSEA. The CDR3 sequence is 13 residues long. Between the trimmed V and J ends, which lost 5 bases and 5 bases, there was a span of 14 bases. The CDR3 reads CSVQPWAKDTQYF. The CDR3, as DNA: TGCAGCGTTCAGCCGTGGGCGAAAGATACGCAGTATTTT.

The V gene is TRBV7-9, the J gene TRBJ2-7, with TRBD1 identical over 8 bases. CDR3 length equals 14 residues. CDR1 and CDR2 (germline): SEHNR, FQNEAQ (reference sequence). V lost 5 bases and J lost 3; bases outside the gene matches: 6. CDR3 residues: CASSRGQGFYEQYF. The DNA of the CDR3 is TGTGCCAGCAGCCGAGGACAGGGCTTCTACGAGCAGTACTTC.

Comments on this clonotype: Sequence at one end of the junction differs from germline and may be a read error. The chain carries TRBV20-1 and TRBJ2-7, with 10 bases lining up with TRBD2. CDR1 is DFQATT and CDR2 is SNEGSKA in the germline V gene (reference sequence). The CDR3 contains 15 residues. CDR3 protein: CSARVLTSGSFEQYF. The DNA of the CDR3 is TGCAGTGCTAGAGTTCTGACTAGCGGGTCCTTCGAGCAGTACTTC.

At least ten counts were recorded for this clonotype. The V and J genes are TRBV12-3 or TRBV12-4 and TRBJ2-2, with 10 bases aligning to TRBD2. J was trimmed by 5 bases and V by 3 bases; bases with no gene match: 6. The CDR3 length is 16 residues. CDR3 in amino acids: CASSFPLAGETGELFF. The DNA for the CDR3 is TGTGCCAGCAGTTTTCCCCTAGCGGGAGAGACCGGGGAGCTGTTTTTT.

This clonotype showed up many times. This chain uses TRBV2 with TRBJ1-1; unclear D gene. CDR3 length: 13 residues. From germline, CDR1 is SNHLY and CDR2 FYNNEI. The V and J ends lost 3 bases and 1 base respectively, with 6 bases between them. The CDR3 protein is CASSEEQNTEAFF. CDR3 sequence (DNA): TGTGCCAGCAGTGAGGAACAGAACACTGAAGCTTTCTTT. The full variable domain, with the rest looked up from reference TRBV2 and TRBJ1-1, is EPEVTQTPSHQVTQMGQEVILRCVPISNHLYFYWYRQILGQKVEFLVSFYNNEISEKSEIFDDQFSVERPDGSNFTLKIRSTKLEDSAMYFCASSEEQNTEAFFGQGTRLTVV.

This clonotype was observed a handful of times. The rearrangement joins TRBV21-1 to TRBJ2-3; TRBD1 was called by the table and not checked on the DNA. TRBV21-1 is flagged as a pseudogene. This CDR3 is built from 17 residues. CDR3 sequence (DNA): TGTGCCAGCAGCAAAGAGTGGGGCTTTCCCAGCACAGATACGCAGTATTTT. This codes for CASSKEWGFPSTDTQYF.

The gene calls are TRBV6-5 and TRBJ2-5; TRBD1 agrees at 9 bases. The CDR3 totals 18 residues. CDR1 is MNHEY and CDR2 is SVGAGI in the germline V gene. J was trimmed by 3 bases and V by 4 bases; bases with no gene match: 15. This chain's CDR3 is CASSSNRGRMIPEETQYF. The CDR3 coding sequence is TGTGCCAGCAGTTCGAACAGGGGGCGCATGATCCCCGAAGAGACCCAGTACTTC.

In its sample, this clonotype was seen a few times. The chain links TRBV28 to TRBJ2-3, with 11 nucleotides matching TRBD2. V gave up 5 bases and J gave up 1 base; unmatched junction bases: 8. There are 17 residues in the CDR3. The germline V gene has CDR1 MDHEN and CDR2 SYDVKM. This CDR3 reads CASSQTSGRMGTDTQYF. DNA of the CDR3: TGTGCCAGCAGTCAAACTAGCGGGAGAATGGGCACAGATACGCAGTATTTT.

The chain combines TRBV28 with TRBJ2-2; 7 bases map to TRBD2. CDR3 length: 16 residues. V shed 6 bases and J 1 base; nucleotides not matched to a gene: 8. Germline V lookup: CDR1 MDHEN, CDR2 SYDVKM. As DNA, the CDR3 is TGTGCCAGCAGCTTCAGAAGCGGGAAGAACACCGGGGAGCTGTTTTTT. Encoded protein: CASSFRSGKNTGELFF.

The chain recombines TRBV20-1 with TRBJ2-7; 8 bases line up with TRBD2. Trimming removed 3 bases from V and 4 bases from J; junction bases left unmatched: 8. This CDR3 spans 14 amino acids. Germline V gene lookup returns CDR1 DFQATT and CDR2 SNEGSKA (reference sequence). CDR3 DNA sequence: TGCAGTGCTAGGTGGGACTTAGCGGGGTACGAGCAGTACTTC. Translation: CSARWDLAGYEQYF.

This clonotype was seen many times. The chain links TRBV4-3 to TRBJ2-1, with 8 nucleotides matching TRBD1. The CDR3 totals 15 residues. The trim removed 0 bases at V and 4 bases at J, leaving 2 bases unmatched. In germline, CDR1 is LGHNA, CDR2 YSLEER. The CDR3 nucleotides are TGCGCCAGCAGCCAAGAGGGACAGGCTTACAATGAGCAGTTCTTC. Protein product: CASSQEGQAYNEQFF.

This clonotype was counted at least ten times. The chain has TRBV29-1 and TRBJ2-3, with D perhaps TRBD2 (6 bases). This CDR3 contains 12 residues. From germline, CDR1 is SQVTM and CDR2 ANQGSEA. V was trimmed by 7 bases and J by 6 bases, leaving 14 bases between them. The CDR3 loop is CSGRDLEDTQYF. The CDR3 bases are TGCAGCGGGCGGGACCTGGAGGATACGCAGTATTTT.